Here is one T cell receptor (beta chain) with its context. The target antigen is unknown. The source of the sample is a study of shared clonotypes between healthy human individuals. Naive CD4+ cells were CD45RA-selected; the remaining cells were memory. The method was immunoSEQ multiplex PCR; TCRdb's version includes in-frame clones alone and lacks a portion of them. The sample contains about 2 million clones, 95% of which appear only once. The V gene lost 1 base and the J gene lost 3 bases, with 13 bases spanning the gap. Germline CDR1 SGHVS, CDR2 FQNEAQ. This CDR3 has 15 amino acids. Study-wide results and limits: Investigators collected only blood, and repertoires in tissues likely differ.

The J gene is TRBJ2-7, the V gene TRBV7-8; D may correspond to TRBD1 or TRBD2 (5 bases each). Source material: naive CD4+ T cells sorted from blood. As to subset: CD45RA+ positively selected. The sequence derives from a man between 18 and 29 years old in good health. DNA for the CDR3: TGTGCCAGCAGCTTAGAATCTGGGGGAAGCTACGAGCAGTACTTC. It is translated as CASSLESGGSYEQYF.